The next 20 T cell receptor beta chains were all read from a single sample in a study of T cells in Graves' hyperthyroidism and ophthalmopathy. Amplified TCR beta CDR3 regions derived from RNA transcripts. Primed by the HTBI set, a first-round RT-PCR was run on the TCR CDR3. Each CDR3 protein gets one entry after TCRdb re-called the multiplex PCR reads with MiXCR. This table holds fewer than 200,000 distinct CDR3 sequences, just under 9.5% found once. Sequences were obtained from blood. The receptors come from a woman under 30 with Graves' hyperthyroidism that later progressed to Graves' ophthalmopathy.

This chain connects TRBV27 to TRBJ1-4, with no clear D. V lost 5 bases and J 6 bases, leaving 10 bases between the germline ends. The germline gives CDR1 MNHEY, CDR2 SMNVEV (reference sequence). The CDR3 totals 13 residues. The CDR3, as DNA: TGTGCCAGCAGTCGGGTGGGATATGAAAAACTGTTTTTT. Protein sequence: CASSRVGYEKLFF. Together with reference TRBV27 and TRBJ1-4, the CDR3 gives the full variable domain: EAQVTQNPRYLITVTGKKLTVTCSQNMNHEYMSWYRQDPGLGLRQIYYSMNVEVTDKGDVPEGYKVSRKEKRNFPLILESPSPNQTSLYFCASSRVGYEKLFFGSGTQLSVL.

Ten or more counts support this clonotype. This chain connects TRBV30 to TRBJ2-5; 7 bases line up with TRBD2. V shed 2 bases, J shed 5 bases, and the junction held 11 bases outside the gene matches. The CDR3 loop spans 15 amino acids. Germline CDR1 reads GTSNPN; CDR2 reads SVGIG (reference sequence). CDR3 nucleotide sequence: TGTGCCTGGAGTCAAAGGCGGGGGATGGTGGAGACCCAGTACTTC. Protein product: CAWSQRRGMVETQYF.

This clonotype was counted many times. The rearrangement links TRBV28 to TRBJ1-2, with 7 bases identical to TRBD1. Germline trimming cut 6 bases from V and 8 bases from J; bases unmatched to any gene: 15. Germline V gene sequence: CDR1 MDHEN, CDR2 SYDVKM. The CDR3 is made up of 15 amino acids. CDR3 coding DNA: TGTGCCAGCAGCCGATCTCCCGACAGGGCGAGAGGCTACACCTTC. Protein: CASSRSPDRARGYTF.

This clonotype was recorded at least ten times. The chain recombines TRBV7-8 with TRBJ2-7; D not resolved. CDR1 is SGHVS, CDR2 FQNEAQ, per germline. V lost 3 bases and J 3 bases, leaving 12 bases between the germline ends. The CDR3 totals 14 residues. Here the CDR3 reads CASSFSPDYYEQYF. The CDR3 DNA follows: TGTGCCAGCAGCTTCTCTCCGGATTACTACGAGCAGTACTTC.

This clonotype was picked up many times. The V call is TRBV28, the J call TRBJ1-1; possible D gene TRBD1, 5 bases. CDR3 length equals 16 residues. Trimming cost V 4 bases and J 0 bases, with 15 bases left between them. Germline CDR1 is MDHEN and CDR2 is SYDVKM. CDR3 protein: CASSSSGGAMNTEAFF. The CDR3 DNA is TGTGCCAGCAGTTCCAGCGGGGGTGCGATGAACACTGAAGCTTTCTTT.

The CDR3 is CASSQVLAGADTQYF. DNA of the CDR3: TGTGCCAGCAGCCAAGTACTAGCGGGAGCAGATACGCAGTATTTT. The chain employs TRBV3-1 and TRBJ2-3; 11 positions agree with TRBD2. V shed 1 base, J shed 4 bases, and the junction held 1 base outside the gene matches. CDR3 length equals 15 residues. Germline lookup yields CDR1 LGHDT and CDR2 YNNKEL (reference sequence).

This clonotype has just a few counts. V usage is TRBV27 and J usage is TRBJ2-4; 10 bases are shared with TRBD2. Per germline, CDR1 MNHEY and CDR2 SMNVEV (reference sequence). The trim removed 2 bases at V and 7 bases at J, leaving 8 bases unmatched. The CDR3 is 16 residues long. The CDR3, as DNA: TGTGCCAGCAGTTTAGGGCTAGCGGGAGTGGATAACATTCAGTACTTC. Encoded protein: CASSLGLAGVDNIQYF.

This clonotype occurred once. This chain connects TRBV19 to TRBJ2-1; possibly TRBD2 for D (6 bases). The CDR3 contains 13 residues. V lost 3 bases and J lost 12, with 15 bases in between. Germline CDR1 is LNHDA and CDR2 is SQIVND (reference sequence). CDR3 sequence (DNA): TGTGCCAGTAGTATCATTTGGGGAGGTGGGCAGTTCTTC. Its protein product is CASSIIWGGGQFF.

The table lists this clonotype with a few counts. The rearrangement links TRBV30 to TRBJ1-5; D remains ambiguous. The CDR3 length is 15 residues. Trimming stripped 0 bases from V and 0 bases from J, with 9 bases between. Germline loops: CDR1 GTSNPN, CDR2 SVGIG (reference sequence). The CDR3, as DNA: TGTGCCTGGAGTGTTGGGGATTATAGCAATCAGCCCCAGCATTTT. Its translation is CAWSVGDYSNQPQHF.

In its sample, this clonotype was seen many times. The chain joins TRBV11-2 to TRBJ2-7, with unresolved D. The CDR3 extends over 14 amino acids. Germline CDR1 SGHAT, CDR2 FQNNGV. Trimming removed 5 bases from V and 5 bases from J, with 16 bases in between. The CDR3 DNA is TGTGCCAGCAGCCCCCACACACTTGGGGACGAGCAGTACTTC. This sequence encodes CASSPHTLGDEQYF.

This clonotype was observed many times. The rearrangement links TRBV20-1 to TRBJ2-3; D gene ambiguous. The CDR3 runs to 15 residues. V was pared by 0 bases and J by 2 bases, with 12 bases between. Germline V lookup: CDR1 DFQATT, CDR2 SNEGSKA (reference sequence). CDR3 sequence (DNA): TGCAGTGCTAGAGATCAGCCGCGGCTCACAGATACGCAGTATTTT. Its protein is CSARDQPRLTDTQYF.

The sample holds a few counts of this clonotype. CDR3 in DNA: TGTGCCAGCAGCACACCGGGACAGGGTCTTTCCTACGAGCAGTACTTC. It is translated as CASSTPGQGLSYEQYF. The gene calls are TRBV4-2 and TRBJ2-7, with 9 positions matching TRBD1. Germline trimming cut 5 bases from V and 1 base from J; bases unmatched to any gene: 9. Per germline, CDR1 LGHNA and CDR2 YNFKEQ. This CDR3 has 16 residues.

This clonotype was picked up many times. This chain links TRBV2 with TRBJ2-7; D may correspond to TRBD1 or TRBD2 (5 bases each). Germline V gene data show CDR1 as SNHLY and CDR2 as FYNNEI. This CDR3 is 16 amino acids long. V was pared by 6 bases and J by 4 bases, with 22 bases between. The CDR3 DNA reads as TGTGCCAGCAGGAGGACCACCGGGACGGTGGGTTACGAGCAGTACTTC. Translated: CASRRTTGTVGYEQYF.

This clonotype was recorded many times. V is TRBV7-6 and J is TRBJ2-5; a possible D gene is TRBD2 (5 bases). This CDR3 contains 15 residues. Per the germline V gene, CDR1 is SGHVS and CDR2 is FNYEAQ. Trimming stripped 2 bases from V and 5 bases from J, with 15 bases between. The CDR3 reads CASSLSPGTGETQYF. In DNA form, the CDR3 reads TGTGCCAGCAGCTTAAGCCCGGGAACGGGGGAGACCCAGTACTTC.

This clonotype was observed a handful of times. The chain uses TRBV19 and TRBJ2-2; D is ambiguous. This CDR3 spans 14 amino acids. V lost 6 bases, J lost 8 bases, and 16 bases lay in between. Per germline, CDR1 LNHDA and CDR2 SQIVND (reference sequence). DNA for the CDR3: TGTGCCAGTAGCCCAGTAAATGGAATAGGGGAGCTGTTTTTT. This gives the protein CASSPVNGIGELFF.

This clonotype has ten or more counts. The genes are TRBV7-2 and TRBJ1-2, with D maybe TRBD1 (5 bases). This CDR3 is built from 15 residues. Germline-derived CDR1 and CDR2 are SGHTA and FQGNSA. Trimming cost V 4 bases and J 5 bases, with 17 bases left between them. The CDR3 here is CASSSPGGSRYGYTF. CDR3 sequence (DNA): TGTGCCAGCAGCTCCCCGGGGGGGTCGCGATATGGCTACACCTTC.

This chain uses TRBV20-1 with TRBJ1-5; TRBD1 matches 9 bases. V was pared by 6 bases and J by 6 bases, with 9 bases of the junction left unmatched. This CDR3 spans 14 amino acids. Germline CDR1 is DFQATT and CDR2 is SNEGSKA (reference sequence). CDR3 region: CSAKGQGAGQPQHF. DNA for the CDR3: TGCAGTGCCAAGGGACAGGGTGCAGGTCAGCCCCAGCATTTT.

This clonotype has at least ten counts. This chain uses TRBV30 with TRBJ1-1; 7 bases are a match to TRBD1. Germline CDR1 and CDR2: GTSNPN and SVGIG (reference sequence). This CDR3 region has 17 residues. The trim removed 0 bases at V and 5 bases at J, leaving 15 bases unmatched. The CDR3 DNA reads TGTGCCTGGAGTGTACTGGGTCAGGGGGTAGTGGGTACTGAAGCTTTCTTT. This encodes CAWSVLGQGVVGTEAFF.

This clonotype has at least ten counts. The chain recombines TRBV28 with TRBJ1-1; D unresolved. Looked up from germline, CDR1 is MDHEN and CDR2 is SYDVKM. The CDR3 runs 19 residues. Trimming removed 4 bases at V and 1 base at J, with 25 bases between. CDR3 DNA sequence: TGTGCCAGCAGTTATCCGATACAACCGGGTAATTCGGGGAACACTGAAGCTTTCTTT. Its protein product is CASSYPIQPGNSGNTEAFF.

This clonotype appeared a few times. One end of the junction does not line up with germline, which may come from a read error. The chain combines TRBV2 with TRBJ2-1; D is perhaps TRBD2 (6 bases). The germline V gene encodes CDR1 SNHLY and CDR2 FYNNEI. There are 11 residues in the CDR3. The CDR3 nucleotides read TGTGCCAGCAGTGTTGGGGACTTCCTGCTCTTC. The encoded protein is CASSVGDFLLF.